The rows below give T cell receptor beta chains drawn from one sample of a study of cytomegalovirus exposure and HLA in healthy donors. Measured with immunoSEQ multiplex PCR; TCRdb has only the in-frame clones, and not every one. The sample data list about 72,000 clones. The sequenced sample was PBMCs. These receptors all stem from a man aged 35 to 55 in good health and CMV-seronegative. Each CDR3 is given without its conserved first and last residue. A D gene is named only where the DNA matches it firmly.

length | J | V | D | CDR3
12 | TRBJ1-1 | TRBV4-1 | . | ASSQVGTNTEAF
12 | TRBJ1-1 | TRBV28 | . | ASNRGQLNTEAF
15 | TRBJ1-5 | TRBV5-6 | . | ASSFGGVYYSNQPQH
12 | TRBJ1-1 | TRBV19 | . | ASNPRVGNTEAF
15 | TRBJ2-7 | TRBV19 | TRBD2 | ASSSGTSGGPIYEQY
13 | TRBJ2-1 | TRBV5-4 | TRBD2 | ASSQGLAEYNEQF
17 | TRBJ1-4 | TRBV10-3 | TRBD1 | AISEGSNRGPATNEKLF
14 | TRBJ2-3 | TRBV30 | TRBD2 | AWSDGGRGGRDTQY
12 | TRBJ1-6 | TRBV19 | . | ASSISQGDSPLH
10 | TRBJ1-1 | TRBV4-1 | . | ASSHMNTEAF
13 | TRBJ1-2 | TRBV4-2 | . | ASSQEVQGPYGYT
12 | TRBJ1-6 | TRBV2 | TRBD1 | ASNPQGVGSPLH
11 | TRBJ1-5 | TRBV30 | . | AWSVLGAQPQH
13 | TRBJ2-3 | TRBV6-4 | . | ASSDGGTSTDTQY
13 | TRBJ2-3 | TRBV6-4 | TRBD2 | ASSEGGGSTDTQY
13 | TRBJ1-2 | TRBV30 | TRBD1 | AWSVRQGARYGYT
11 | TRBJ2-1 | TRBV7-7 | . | ASSLGLSNEQF
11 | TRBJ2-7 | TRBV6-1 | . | ASSPTGSYEQY
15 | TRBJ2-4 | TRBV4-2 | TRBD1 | ASSLGQGGHEGNIQY
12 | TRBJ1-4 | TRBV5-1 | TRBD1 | ASSSGQGPWELF
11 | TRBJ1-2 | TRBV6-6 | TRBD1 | ASSLGTGYGYT
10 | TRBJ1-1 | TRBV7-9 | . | ASGTTPGQAF
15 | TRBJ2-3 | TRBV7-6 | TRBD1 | ASSLAGTGDRTDTQY
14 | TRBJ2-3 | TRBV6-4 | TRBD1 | ASSKERTGGADTQY
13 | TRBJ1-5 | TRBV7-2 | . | ASSLVQRFGEPQH
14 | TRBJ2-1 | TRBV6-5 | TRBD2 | ASSYTLAGGNNEQF
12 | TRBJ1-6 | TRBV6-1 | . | ASRGLNPNSPLH
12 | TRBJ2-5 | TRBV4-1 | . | ASSQVIGVETQY
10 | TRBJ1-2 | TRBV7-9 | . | ALRPGLYGYT
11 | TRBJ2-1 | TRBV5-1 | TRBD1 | ASSSDREGEQF
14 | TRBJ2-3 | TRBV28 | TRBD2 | ASSPPTSGGKHTQY
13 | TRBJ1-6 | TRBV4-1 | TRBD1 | ASSQGQGGNSPLH
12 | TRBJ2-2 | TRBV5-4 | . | ASSSGGVAGELF
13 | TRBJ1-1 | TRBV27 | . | ASSLFEAGNTEAF
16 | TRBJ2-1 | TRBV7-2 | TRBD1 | ASSPSPRRQGAGDEQF